The 20 T cell receptor beta chains presented below share a single source sample, sequenced in a study of T-cell reconstitution after alpha-beta-depleted transplantation in children. During its preparation, the TCRbeta library received unique molecular identifiers. TCRdb re-derived calls from the PCR reads in MiXCR, one entry per CDR3 protein. The sample consists of over 550,000 distinct CDR3 sequences, over 9.5% of them appearing once. The input for sequencing was PBMCs from the stem cell graft donor, taken from the stem cell graft. These receptors came from a human donor who donated a stem cell graft to a child with acute myeloid leukemia.

This clonotype was counted ten times or more. The chain uses TRBV3-1 and TRBJ2-7; D gene uncertain. The ends were cut back, 1 base at V and 0 bases at J, with 10 bases in the middle. The CDR3 contains 15 residues. CDR1 and CDR2 from the germline V gene are LGHDT and YNNKEL (reference sequence). Written as DNA, the CDR3 is TGTGCCAGCAGCCAAGCGCTCCGAGTCTCCTACGAGCAGTACTTC. It translates to CASSQALRVSYEQYF.

There are a few counts of this clonotype. This sequence joins TRBV20-1 and TRBJ1-1; a weak D match, TRBD1 (5 bases). CDR1 and CDR2 (germline): DFQATT, SNEGSKA (reference sequence). This CDR3 spans 15 amino acids. The V gene lost 7 bases and the J gene lost 5 bases, with 23 bases spanning the gap. The chain's CDR3 is CSGPGRRHLSTEAFF. In DNA, the CDR3 is TGCAGTGGACCGGGACGCCGCCACCTCTCGACTGAAGCTTTCTTT.

This clonotype was counted a few times. V is TRBV7-9 and J is TRBJ2-1; D is perhaps TRBD2 (6 bases). CDR3 length: 12 residues. Between the trimmed V and J ends, which lost 10 bases and 9 bases, there was a span of 16 bases. Germline lookup yields CDR1 SEHNR and CDR2 FQNEAQ (reference sequence). CDR3 amino acids: CATRSGAGEQFF. CDR3 in DNA: TGTGCCACCCGAAGTGGAGCGGGTGAGCAGTTCTTC.

This clonotype was observed a few times. This chain connects TRBV7-2 to TRBJ2-1; TRBD2 aligns across 7 bases. Germline V gene sequence: CDR1 SGHTA, CDR2 FQGNSA. V shed 3 bases, J shed 8 bases, and the junction held 13 bases outside the gene matches. The CDR3 runs to 16 residues. The CDR3 bases are TGTGCCAGCAGCTTTCGAGGGACTACCTCTCCCGATGAGCAGTTCTTC. Translating it yields CASSFRGTTSPDEQFF.

This clonotype was seen at least ten times. The V gene is TRBV7-2, the J gene TRBJ1-5; 9 bases fit TRBD1. This CDR3 spans 15 amino acids. V was pared by 2 bases and J by 7 bases, with 6 bases of the junction left unmatched. In germline, CDR1 is SGHTA, CDR2 FQGNSA. The DNA of the CDR3 is TGTGCCAGCAGCTTATCCGGGACAGGGATACAGCCCCAGCATTTT. Protein: CASSLSGTGIQPQHF.

The chain couples TRBV5-1 to TRBJ2-1; no definite D call. The germline V and J ends were trimmed by 0 bases and 6 bases, with 10 bases remaining between them. The germline V gene encodes CDR1 SGHRS and CDR2 YFSETQ. CDR3 length: 14 residues. DNA for the CDR3: TGCGCCAGCAGCTTGGGTCCCCCGGGCAATGAGCAGTTCTTC. Translating it yields CASSLGPPGNEQFF.

This clonotype was seen more than once but under ten times. This chain joins TRBV12-3 or TRBV12-4 and TRBJ1-1, with D perhaps matching TRBD1 (5 bases). This CDR3 region has 15 residues. V lost 3 bases and J lost 1, with 12 bases in between. The CDR3 DNA is TGTGCCAGCAGTTTGCAGGCGACAGCGAACACTGAAGCTTTCTTT. It translates to CASSLQATANTEAFF.

Many counts were recorded for this clonotype. This rearrangement joins TRBV7-2 to TRBJ2-3, with TRBD2 matching 10 bases. The V gene end was trimmed by 5 bases and the J gene end by 11 bases; junction bases not matched to a gene: 10. Germline V gene data show CDR1 as SGHTA and CDR2 as FQGNSA. The CDR3 covers 14 residues. The CDR3 nucleotides read TGTGCCAGCAGCCAAGCGGGAGGGCCTGGAGGGCAGTATTTT. Amino acids: CASSQAGGPGGQYF.

The table lists this clonotype with many counts. The chain combines TRBV28 with TRBJ2-7; weak D call: TRBD1 (6 bases). Trimming removed 4 bases at V and 4 bases at J, with 14 bases between. The CDR3 is made up of 14 amino acids. CDR1 is MDHEN, CDR2 SYDVKM, per germline. The CDR3 here is CASSSPGQLYEQYF. In DNA form, the CDR3 reads TGTGCCAGCAGTTCGCCCGGACAGCTGTACGAGCAGTACTTC.

This clonotype was seen a handful of times. This rearrangement joins TRBV7-9 to TRBJ1-5; 7 bases agree with TRBD1. The V gene's germline CDR1 is SEHNR and CDR2 FQNEAQ (reference sequence). The trim removed 4 bases at V and 2 bases at J, leaving 8 bases unmatched. This CDR3 is built from 16 residues. The CDR3 nucleotides are TGTGCCAGCAGCTCGACGCAGGGGGATGGCAATCAGCCCCAGCATTTT. Translation: CASSSTQGDGNQPQHF. Variable domain in full (rest from reference TRBV7-9 and TRBJ1-5): DTGVSQNPRHKITKRGQNVTFRCDPISEHNRLYWYRQTLGQGPEFLTYFQNEAQLEKSRLLSDRFSAERPKGSFSTLEIQRTEQGDSAMYLCASSSTQGDGNQPQHFGDGTRLSIL.

The sample holds a few counts of this clonotype. J is TRBJ2-7 and V is TRBV4-2; the match to TRBD2 covers 8 bases. Trimming cost V 1 base and J 2 bases; bases outside gene matches: 4. CDR3 length: 15 amino acids. Germline V gives CDR1 LGHNA, CDR2 YNFKEQ. CDR3 amino acids: CASSQGGGRTYEQYF. CDR3 DNA: TGTGCCAGCAGCCAAGGGGGCGGGAGGACCTACGAGCAGTACTTC.

This clonotype occurred many times. The chain recombines TRBV6-5 with TRBJ2-2; either TRBD1 or TRBD2 may fit D (5 bases each). The CDR3 is 16 residues long. Germline lookup yields CDR1 MNHEY and CDR2 SVGAGI. V was cut by 6 bases and J by 0 bases, with 14 bases left in between. CDR3 coding DNA: TGTGCCAGCAGCCAATCCGGGACGGCGAACACCGGGGAGCTGTTTTTT. Protein: CASSQSGTANTGELFF.

There are many counts of this clonotype. The V and J genes are TRBV29-1 and TRBJ2-1; D perhaps matches TRBD2 (5 bases). The CDR3 sequence is 12 residues long. Germline-derived CDR1 and CDR2 are SQVTM and ANQGSEA. Between the trimmed V and J ends, which lost 4 bases and 5 bases, there was a span of 9 bases. The CDR3 DNA reads as TGCAGCGTTGCACTAGGAGACAATGAGCAGTTCTTC. This translates into CSVALGDNEQFF.

This clonotype appeared many times. The chain carries TRBV29-1 and TRBJ2-1, with D unclear. V lost 1 base, J lost 4 bases, and 8 bases lay in between. This CDR3 comprises 13 residues. The germline V gene has CDR1 SQVTM and CDR2 ANQGSEA. As DNA, the CDR3 is TGCAGCGTTGAAGGAAAATTGTACAATGAGCAGTTCTTC. It codes for CSVEGKLYNEQFF.

In its sample, this clonotype was seen many times. The genes are TRBV20-1 and TRBJ2-3; TRBD2 agrees at 7 bases. Germline CDR1 is DFQATT and CDR2 is SNEGSKA (reference sequence). This CDR3 comprises 13 residues. The trim removed 2 bases at V and 3 bases at J, leaving 2 bases unmatched. The chain's CDR3 is CSARKAGTDTQYF. The CDR3 bases are TGCAGTGCTAGAAAAGCGGGAACAGATACGCAGTATTTT.

The chain combines TRBV4-3 with TRBJ2-1; TRBD1 agrees at 7 bases. The ends lost 0 bases at V and 7 bases at J; junction bases unmatched: 12. Germline V gene lookup returns CDR1 LGHNA and CDR2 YSLEER. There are 17 residues in the CDR3. The DNA of the CDR3 is TGCGCCAGCAGCCAAGACTCGACAGGGCTAATAGGGAATGAGCAGTTCTTC. It codes for CASSQDSTGLIGNEQFF.

In this sample, this clonotype turned up a few times. The J gene is TRBJ1-4, the V gene TRBV6-2 or TRBV6-3; TRBD1 might be the D (5 bases). V lost 6 bases, J lost 10 bases, and 12 bases lay in between. The CDR3 sequence is 12 residues long. Germline values: CDR1 MNHEY, CDR2 SVGEGT. CDR3 loop: CASSWDARKLFF. DNA of the CDR3: TGTGCCAGCAGCTGGGACGCACGAAAACTGTTTTTT.

This clonotype was seen a handful of times. The V and J genes are TRBV11-1 and TRBJ2-2; D possibly corresponds to TRBD2 (6 bases). Germline CDR1 reads SGHAT; CDR2 reads FQDESV (reference sequence). This CDR3 comprises 16 residues. Trimming pared 3 bases from V and 8 bases from J, leaving 19 bases between. The CDR3 spells CASSFSRTTILGELFF. DNA of the CDR3: TGTGCCAGCAGCTTTAGTAGGACTACCATCTTGGGGGAGCTGTTTTTT.

This clonotype was seen a handful of times. V is TRBV3-1 and J is TRBJ2-3; 7 bases match TRBD2. There are 15 residues in the CDR3. Germline-derived CDR1 and CDR2 are LGHDT and YNNKEL (reference sequence). With V trimmed by 5 bases and J by 3 bases, 8 bases remained unmatched. CDR3 protein: CASSKRAGETDTQYF. In nucleotides, the CDR3 is TGTGCCAGCAGCAAAAGGGCGGGAGAGACAGATACGCAGTATTTT.

This clonotype was found a few times. The J gene is TRBJ1-1, the V gene TRBV12-3 or TRBV12-4; D is ambiguous. CDR3 length: 14 residues. With 5 bases removed from V and 0 bases from J, the gap between germline ends came to 10 bases. This CDR3 is CASSADNLNTEAFF. The CDR3 nucleotides read TGTGCCAGCAGTGCCGACAACCTGAACACTGAAGCTTTCTTT.